The TCR beta chain described here comes from a study of shared clonotypes between healthy human individuals. V was cut by 6 bases and J by 0 bases, with 12 bases left in between. There are 14 residues in the CDR3. Germline loops: CDR1 KGHSH, CDR2 LQKENI. Clones were sequenced by immunoSEQ multiplex PCR, and TCRdb holds only the in-frame ones, with some missing. The sample lists over a million clones; about 80% were seen once. V and J are TRBV18 and TRBJ2-7; weak D call: TRBD1 (5 bases). Sequenced material: memory CD4+ T cells from PBMCs. The subset here: CD45RA-negative fraction. This clonotype originated in a man between 18 and 29 years old in good health. Some clones in this sample may be carry-over from other donors' samples. The CDR3 region is CASSPTDSSYEQYF. CDR3 in DNA: TGTGCCAGCTCGCCTACAGACAGCTCCTACGAGCAGTACTTC. The variable domain in full, completed from reference TRBV18 and TRBJ2-7, reads NAGVMQNPRHLVRRRGQEARLRCSPMKGHSHVYWYRQLPEEGLKFMVYLQKENIIDESGMPKERFSAEFPKEGPSILRIQQVVRGDSAAYFCASSPTDSSYEQYFGPGTRLTVT.